The rows below give T cell receptor beta chains drawn from one sample of a study of cytomegalovirus exposure and HLA in healthy donors. Some clones are missing from TCRdb's copy, which holds only in-frame ones; the method was immunoSEQ multiplex PCR. The repertoire includes over 150,000 clones, about 84% of them detected once, and around 5% sits in the top ten. Sample: PBMCs. The receptors here all came from a man between 18 and 29 years old in good health and CMV-seronegative. Each CDR3 is given with its conserved first and last residue. D genes are given only for firm matches.

J gene: TRBJ2-3; D gene: TRBD2; V gene: TRBV9; CDR3 protein: CASSSSGRAWGDTQYF
J gene: TRBJ2-5; D gene: TRBD1; V gene: TRBV5-1; CDR3 protein: CASTPLGTAQETQYF
J gene: TRBJ1-3; D gene: NA; V gene: TRBV9; CDR3 protein: CASSVELRASSGNTIYF
J gene: TRBJ2-1; D gene: NA; V gene: TRBV5-6; CDR3 protein: CASSLTGWEHSSYNEQFF
J gene: TRBJ1-5; D gene: NA; V gene: TRBV5-4; CDR3 protein: CASSGGGEFKKIQPQHF
J gene: TRBJ2-3; D gene: NA; V gene: TRBV9; CDR3 protein: CASSESGTDTQYF
J gene: TRBJ2-7; D gene: NA; V gene: TRBV23-1; CDR3 protein: CASSHPGVIRSQYF
J gene: TRBJ2-2; D gene: NA; V gene: TRBV11-3; CDR3 protein: CASSLDAAPNTGELFF
J gene: TRBJ1-2; D gene: NA; V gene: TRBV4-2; CDR3 protein: CASSQSHSHLGGYGYTF
J gene: TRBJ2-5; D gene: NA; V gene: TRBV9; CDR3 protein: CASSVGGETQYF
J gene: TRBJ2-5; D gene: NA; V gene: TRBV7-6; CDR3 protein: CASSLGASEGETQYF
J gene: TRBJ2-3; D gene: NA; V gene: TRBV27; CDR3 protein: CASSLIPGGGWGRTDTQYF
J gene: TRBJ2-1; D gene: TRBD2; V gene: TRBV5-1; CDR3 protein: CASSRRLAGSNEQFF
J gene: TRBJ1-5; D gene: NA; V gene: TRBV7-6; CDR3 protein: CASSLVQGRNQPQHF
J gene: TRBJ2-7; D gene: NA; V gene: TRBV5-1; CDR3 protein: CASSLAPGQPYEQYF
J gene: TRBJ1-5; D gene: NA; V gene: TRBV30; CDR3 protein: CAWSANSNQPQHF
J gene: TRBJ2-7; D gene: NA; V gene: TRBV4-2; CDR3 protein: CASSLAISDSYEQYF
J gene: TRBJ1-6; D gene: TRBD1; V gene: TRBV18; CDR3 protein: CASSPINQVQGRSPLHF
J gene: TRBJ1-4; D gene: TRBD1; V gene: TRBV7-9; CDR3 protein: CASSPGQGGNEKLFF
J gene: TRBJ2-3; D gene: TRBD1; V gene: TRBV6-6; CDR3 protein: CASRAGGTADTQYF
J gene: TRBJ2-5; D gene: NA; V gene: TRBV11-2; CDR3 protein: CASSVTGETQYF
J gene: TRBJ2-7; D gene: NA; V gene: TRBV18; CDR3 protein: CASSPTGGRAYEQYF
J gene: TRBJ1-5; D gene: NA; V gene: TRBV5-1; CDR3 protein: CASSLVGGNSGPQHF
J gene: TRBJ2-3; D gene: TRBD2; V gene: TRBV7-9; CDR3 protein: CASRWTSGIPGDTQYF
J gene: TRBJ1-1; D gene: NA; V gene: TRBV10-3; CDR3 protein: CAISEPTGARTEAFF
J gene: TRBJ1-2; D gene: TRBD1; V gene: TRBV27; CDR3 protein: CASSTGQGWTRVYTF
J gene: TRBJ2-5; D gene: NA; V gene: TRBV6-1; CDR3 protein: CASSEHREQTQYF
J gene: TRBJ1-2; D gene: NA; V gene: TRBV29-1; CDR3 protein: CSVVTADGYTF
J gene: TRBJ2-7; D gene: TRBD1; V gene: TRBV30; CDR3 protein: CALSEQGVGQYF
J gene: TRBJ2-7; D gene: TRBD1; V gene: TRBV7-9; CDR3 protein: CASSPRNRGPEPYEQYF
J gene: TRBJ1-5; D gene: NA; V gene: TRBV10-3; CDR3 protein: CAISENGAGNQPQHF
J gene: TRBJ1-1; D gene: TRBD1; V gene: TRBV7-2; CDR3 protein: CASSLAAGGTEAFF
J gene: TRBJ1-2; D gene: TRBD1; V gene: TRBV7-9; CDR3 protein: CASSSEGQDYGYTF
J gene: TRBJ2-7; D gene: TRBD1; V gene: TRBV19; CDR3 protein: CASSTPGQAFGEQYF
J gene: TRBJ1-2; D gene: TRBD1; V gene: TRBV4-2; CDR3 protein: CASSQPGQGREGYTF
J gene: TRBJ2-7; D gene: TRBD1; V gene: TRBV7-3; CDR3 protein: CASSWGLPGQGYEQYF
J gene: TRBJ2-7; D gene: NA; V gene: TRBV6-5; CDR3 protein: CASSAYSPGSYEQYF
J gene: TRBJ1-1; D gene: NA; V gene: TRBV7-9; CDR3 protein: CASSLIGSEAFF
J gene: TRBJ2-1; D gene: NA; V gene: TRBV7-9; CDR3 protein: CASSLLSYSDYNEQFF
J gene: TRBJ2-2; D gene: TRBD1; V gene: TRBV29-1; CDR3 protein: CSAGTGTGELFF
J gene: TRBJ2-3; D gene: NA; V gene: TRBV28; CDR3 protein: CASSGLSRADTQYF
J gene: TRBJ2-7; D gene: TRBD1; V gene: TRBV11-1; CDR3 protein: CASSTSGQGFYEQYF
J gene: TRBJ1-2; D gene: NA; V gene: TRBV5-1; CDR3 protein: CASSVTGTNYGYTF
J gene: TRBJ2-1; D gene: TRBD2; V gene: TRBV4-3; CDR3 protein: CASSQNNLAGGDNEQFF
J gene: TRBJ2-7; D gene: NA; V gene: TRBV4-1; CDR3 protein: CASSQDFSTGYEQYF
J gene: TRBJ1-1; D gene: TRBD1; V gene: TRBV7-9; CDR3 protein: CSSSRGQLNTEAFF
J gene: TRBJ2-3; D gene: NA; V gene: TRBV5-4; CDR3 protein: CASGSDRRTTDTQYF
J gene: TRBJ2-7; D gene: NA; V gene: TRBV25-1; CDR3 protein: CASKGVGYEQYF
J gene: TRBJ1-1; D gene: NA; V gene: TRBV2; CDR3 protein: CATSSGRAFF
J gene: TRBJ2-1; D gene: TRBD2; V gene: TRBV4-2; CDR3 protein: CASSQSTGGKYNEQFF
J gene: TRBJ2-2; D gene: TRBD1; V gene: TRBV6-6; CDR3 protein: CAIDRDNTGELFF
J gene: TRBJ2-5; D gene: NA; V gene: TRBV7-9; CDR3 protein: CASSLAARAGGTQEYF
J gene: TRBJ2-7; D gene: TRBD2; V gene: TRBV19; CDR3 protein: CASRPGGTSFREQYF